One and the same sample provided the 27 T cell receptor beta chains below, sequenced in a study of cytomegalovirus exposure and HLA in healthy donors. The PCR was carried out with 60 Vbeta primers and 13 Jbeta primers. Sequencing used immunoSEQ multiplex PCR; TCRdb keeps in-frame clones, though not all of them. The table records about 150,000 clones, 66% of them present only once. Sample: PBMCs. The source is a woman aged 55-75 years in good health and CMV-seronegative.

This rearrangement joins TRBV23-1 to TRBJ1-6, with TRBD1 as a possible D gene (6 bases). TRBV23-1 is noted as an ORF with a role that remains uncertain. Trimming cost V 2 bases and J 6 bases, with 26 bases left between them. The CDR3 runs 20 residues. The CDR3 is CASSQAHEVNRDPSNSPLHF. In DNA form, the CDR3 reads TGCGCCAGCAGTCAAGCCCACGAGGTTAACAGGGATCCCTCTAATTCACCCCTCCACTTT.

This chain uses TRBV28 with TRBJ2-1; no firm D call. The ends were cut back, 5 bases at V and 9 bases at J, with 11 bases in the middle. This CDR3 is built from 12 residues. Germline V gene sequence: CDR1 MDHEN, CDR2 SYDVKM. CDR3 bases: TGTGCCAGCAGTCCCCCCTATAGTGAGCAGTTCTTC. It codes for CASSPPYSEQFF.

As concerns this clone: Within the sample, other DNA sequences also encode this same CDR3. This chain's CDR3 is CASSLTGARDTQYF. CDR3 nucleotides: TGTGCCAGCAGTTTAACAGGGGCAAGAGATACGCAGTATTTT. V gene TRBV27 combines with J gene TRBJ2-3; 7 nucleotides agree with TRBD1. Germline CDR1 and CDR2: MNHEY and SMNVEV (reference sequence). V was pared by 2 bases and J by 5 bases, with 4 bases of the junction left unmatched. This CDR3 has 14 residues.

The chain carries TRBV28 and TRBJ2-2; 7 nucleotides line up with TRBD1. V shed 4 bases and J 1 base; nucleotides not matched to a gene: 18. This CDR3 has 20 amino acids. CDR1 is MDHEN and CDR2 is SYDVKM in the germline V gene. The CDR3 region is CASSSSFPGRGYRNTGELFF. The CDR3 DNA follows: TGTGCCAGCAGTTCATCATTCCCGGGCAGGGGGTATCGGAACACCGGGGAGCTGTTTTTT. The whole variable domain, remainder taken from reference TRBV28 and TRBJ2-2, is DVKVTQSSRYLVKRTGEKVFLECVQDMDHENMFWYRQDPGLGLRLIYFSYDVKMKEKGDIPEGYSVSREKKERFSLILESASTNQTSMYLCASSSSFPGRGYRNTGELFFGEGSRLTVL.

This chain's CDR3 is CASSPLGQGYEQYF. Here the CDR3 DNA reads TGTGCCAGCAGCCCTCTGGGACAGGGCTACGAGCAGTACTTC. This sequence joins TRBV5-6 and TRBJ2-7; TRBD1 matches at 9 bases. CDR1 is SGHDT, CDR2 YYEEEE, per germline. J gave up 3 bases and V 4 bases, and 5 bases lay outside the gene matches. The CDR3 covers 14 residues.

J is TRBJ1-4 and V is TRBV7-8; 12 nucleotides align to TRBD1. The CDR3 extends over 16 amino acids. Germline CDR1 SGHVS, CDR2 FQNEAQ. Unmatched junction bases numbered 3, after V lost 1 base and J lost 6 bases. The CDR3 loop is CASSLVGQGAYEKLFF. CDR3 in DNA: TGTGCCAGCAGCTTAGTGGGACAGGGGGCTTATGAAAAACTGTTTTTT.

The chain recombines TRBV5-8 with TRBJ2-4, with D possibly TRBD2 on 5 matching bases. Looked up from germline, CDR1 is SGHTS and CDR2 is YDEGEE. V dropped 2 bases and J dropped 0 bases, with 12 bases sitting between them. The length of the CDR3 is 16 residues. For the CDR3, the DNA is TGTGCCAGCAGCTTTACCGGGATACTAGCCAAAAACATTCAGTACTTC. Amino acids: CASSFTGILAKNIQYF. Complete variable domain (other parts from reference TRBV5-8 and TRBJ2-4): EAGVTQSPTHLIKTRGQQATLRCSPISGHTSVYWYQQALGLGLQFLLWYDEGEERNRGNFPPRFSGRQFPNYSSELNVNALELEDSALYLCASSFTGILAKNIQYFGAGTRLSVL.

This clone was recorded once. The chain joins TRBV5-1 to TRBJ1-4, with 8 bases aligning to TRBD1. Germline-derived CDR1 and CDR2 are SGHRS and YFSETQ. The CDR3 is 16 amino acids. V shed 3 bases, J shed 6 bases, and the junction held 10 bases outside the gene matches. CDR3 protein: CASSSDRGSSHEKLFF. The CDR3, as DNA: TGCGCCAGCAGCTCAGACAGGGGTTCAAGTCATGAAAAACTGTTTTTT.

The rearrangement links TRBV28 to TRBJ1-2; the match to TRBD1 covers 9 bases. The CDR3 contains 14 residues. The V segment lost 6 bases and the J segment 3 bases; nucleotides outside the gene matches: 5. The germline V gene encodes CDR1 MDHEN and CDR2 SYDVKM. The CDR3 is CASSYTGGDYGYTF. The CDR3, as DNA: TGTGCCAGCAGCTATACAGGGGGCGACTATGGCTACACCTTC.

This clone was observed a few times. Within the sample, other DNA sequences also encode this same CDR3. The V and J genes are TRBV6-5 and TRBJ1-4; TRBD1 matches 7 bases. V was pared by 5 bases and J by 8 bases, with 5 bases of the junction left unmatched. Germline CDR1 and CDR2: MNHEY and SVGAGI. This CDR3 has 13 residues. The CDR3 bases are TGTGCCAGCAGTGTCGGACAGGACGAAAAACTGTTTTTT. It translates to CASSVGQDEKLFF.

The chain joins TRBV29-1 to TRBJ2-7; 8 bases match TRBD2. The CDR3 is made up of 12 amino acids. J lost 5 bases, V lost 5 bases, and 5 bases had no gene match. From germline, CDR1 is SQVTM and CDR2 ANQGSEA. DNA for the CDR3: TGCAGCGTTCTCGGGGGGGTGAACGAGCAGTACTTC. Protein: CSVLGGVNEQYF.

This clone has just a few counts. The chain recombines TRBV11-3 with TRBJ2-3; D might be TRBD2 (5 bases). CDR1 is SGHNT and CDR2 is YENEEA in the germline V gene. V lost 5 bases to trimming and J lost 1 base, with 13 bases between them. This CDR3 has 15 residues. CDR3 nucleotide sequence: TGTGCCAGCAGCCCTGGAGGAGGCGGCACAGATACGCAGTATTTT. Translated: CASSPGGGGTDTQYF.

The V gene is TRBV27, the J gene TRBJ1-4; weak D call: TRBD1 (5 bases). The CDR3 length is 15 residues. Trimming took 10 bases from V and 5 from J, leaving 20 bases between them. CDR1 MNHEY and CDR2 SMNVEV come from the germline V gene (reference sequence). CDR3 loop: CAKLTLQDLNEKLFF. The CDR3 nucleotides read TGTGCCAAACTCACCCTACAGGATCTCAATGAAAAACTGTTTTTT.

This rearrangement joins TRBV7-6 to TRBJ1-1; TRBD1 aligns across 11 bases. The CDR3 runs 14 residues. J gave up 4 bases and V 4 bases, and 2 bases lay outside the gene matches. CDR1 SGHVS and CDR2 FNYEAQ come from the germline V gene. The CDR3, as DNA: TGTGCCAGCAGCTCGGACAGGGGGCCCACTGAAGCTTTCTTT. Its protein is CASSSDRGPTEAFF. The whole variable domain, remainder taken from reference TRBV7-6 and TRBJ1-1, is GAGVSQSPRYKVTKRGQDVALRCDPISGHVSLYWYRQALGQGPEFLTYFNYEAQQDKSGLPNDRFSAERPEGSISTLTIQRTEQRDSAMYRCASSSDRGPTEAFFGQGTRLTVV.

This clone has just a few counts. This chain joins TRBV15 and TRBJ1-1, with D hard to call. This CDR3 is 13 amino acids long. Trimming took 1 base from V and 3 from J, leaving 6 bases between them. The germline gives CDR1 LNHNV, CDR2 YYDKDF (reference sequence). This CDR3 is CATSRAPDTEAFF. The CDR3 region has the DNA TGTGCCACCAGCAGAGCTCCAGACACTGAAGCTTTCTTT.

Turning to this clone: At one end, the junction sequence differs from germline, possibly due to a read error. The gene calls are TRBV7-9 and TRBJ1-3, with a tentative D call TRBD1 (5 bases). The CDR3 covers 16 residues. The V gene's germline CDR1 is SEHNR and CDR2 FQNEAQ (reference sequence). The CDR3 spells CSSSLEAPGSGNTIYF. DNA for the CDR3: TGTTCCAGCAGCTTAGAGGCTCCAGGGTCGGGAAACACCATATATTTT.

The CDR3, as DNA: TGTGCCAGCAGCCCCGACAGGGAACGTAACTATGGCTACACCTTC. It codes for CASSPDRERNYGYTF. V gene TRBV7-3 combines with J gene TRBJ1-2; 7 nucleotides line up with TRBD1. The CDR3 is 15 amino acids. After removal of 5 bases from V and 1 base from J, the junction contained 7 bases not matched to a gene. Germline CDR1 is SGHTA and CDR2 is FQGTGA. Full variable domain (rest looked up from reference TRBV7-3 and TRBJ1-2): GAGVSQTPSNKVTEKGKYVELRCDPISGHTALYWYRQSLGQGPEFLIYFQGTGAADDSGLPNDRFFAVRPEGSVSTLKIQRTERGDSAVYLCASSPDRERNYGYTFGSGTRLTVV.

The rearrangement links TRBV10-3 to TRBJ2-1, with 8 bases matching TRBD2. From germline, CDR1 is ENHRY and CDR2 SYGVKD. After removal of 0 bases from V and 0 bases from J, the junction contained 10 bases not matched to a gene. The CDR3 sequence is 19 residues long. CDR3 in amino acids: CAISESRGLGAGSYNEQFF. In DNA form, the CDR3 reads TGTGCCATCAGTGAGTCGAGGGGACTAGGGGCAGGCTCCTACAATGAGCAGTTCTTC.

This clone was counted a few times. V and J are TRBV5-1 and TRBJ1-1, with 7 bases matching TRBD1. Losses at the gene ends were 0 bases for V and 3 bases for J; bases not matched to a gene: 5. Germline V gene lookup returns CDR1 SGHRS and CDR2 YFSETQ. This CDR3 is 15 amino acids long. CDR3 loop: CASSLGRQGHTEAFF. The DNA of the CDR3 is TGCGCCAGCAGCTTGGGGCGACAGGGCCACACTGAAGCTTTCTTT.

CDR3 in amino acids: CASSLRPRERWNEQYF. Here the CDR3 DNA reads TGCGCCAGCAGCTTGAGACCACGGGAGAGGTGGAACGAGCAGTACTTC. V usage is TRBV5-1 and J usage is TRBJ2-7; D may be TRBD2 (6 bases). There are 16 residues in the CDR3. Trimming shortened V by 1 base and J by 5 bases, and 19 bases separated the two germline ends. Germline-derived CDR1 and CDR2 are SGHRS and YFSETQ.

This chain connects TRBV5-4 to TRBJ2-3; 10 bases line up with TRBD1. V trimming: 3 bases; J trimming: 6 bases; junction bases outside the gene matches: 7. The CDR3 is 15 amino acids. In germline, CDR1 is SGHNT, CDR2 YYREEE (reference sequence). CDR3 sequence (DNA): TGTGCCAGCAGCTGGACGGGACAGGGGTCCGATACGCAGTATTTT. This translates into CASSWTGQGSDTQYF.

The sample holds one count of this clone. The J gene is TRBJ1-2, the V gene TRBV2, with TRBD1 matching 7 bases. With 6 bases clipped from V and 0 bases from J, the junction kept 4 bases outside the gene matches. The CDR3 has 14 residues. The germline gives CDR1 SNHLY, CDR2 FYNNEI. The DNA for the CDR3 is TGTGCCAGCAGCGGGACAGAGACTAACTATGGCTACACCTTC. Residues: CASSGTETNYGYTF.

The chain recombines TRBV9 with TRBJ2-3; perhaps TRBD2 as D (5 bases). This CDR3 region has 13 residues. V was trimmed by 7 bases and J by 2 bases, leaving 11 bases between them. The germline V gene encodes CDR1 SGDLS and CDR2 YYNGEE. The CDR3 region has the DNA TGTGCCAGCTCGGACTCGATCACAGATACGCAGTATTTT. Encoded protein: CASSDSITDTQYF.

CDR3 amino acids: CASRRDSPTPPYEQYF. The CDR3 DNA is TGTGCCAGCAGGAGGGACAGTCCCACTCCCCCCTACGAGCAGTACTTC. This chain links TRBV2 with TRBJ2-5, with 7 bases matching TRBD1. The J call is doubtful: the DNA matches TRBJ2-7 better. This CDR3 is 16 amino acids long. From germline, CDR1 is SNHLY and CDR2 FYNNEI.

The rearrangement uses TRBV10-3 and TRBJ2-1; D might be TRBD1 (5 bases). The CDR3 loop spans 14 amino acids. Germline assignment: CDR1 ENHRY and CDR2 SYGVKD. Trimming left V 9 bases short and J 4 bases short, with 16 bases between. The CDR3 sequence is CAIKGPNEYNEQFF. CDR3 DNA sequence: TGTGCCATAAAGGGGCCTAATGAATACAATGAGCAGTTCTTC.

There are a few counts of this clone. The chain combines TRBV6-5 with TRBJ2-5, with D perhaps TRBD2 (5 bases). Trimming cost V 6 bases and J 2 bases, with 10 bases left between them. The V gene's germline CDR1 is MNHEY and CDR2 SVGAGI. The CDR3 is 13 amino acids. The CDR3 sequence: CASRSPGQETQYF. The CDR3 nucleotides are TGTGCCAGCAGGTCCCCGGGACAAGAGACCCAGTACTTC.

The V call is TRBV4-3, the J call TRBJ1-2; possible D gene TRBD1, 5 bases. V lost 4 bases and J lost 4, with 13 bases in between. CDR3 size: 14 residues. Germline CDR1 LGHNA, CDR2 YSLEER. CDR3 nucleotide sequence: TGCGCCAGCAGCCGCCTGGGGGAGGTCTATGGCTACACCTTC. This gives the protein CASSRLGEVYGYTF.